The rows below give T cell receptor beta chains drawn from one sample of a study of cytomegalovirus exposure and HLA in healthy donors. Generated by immunoSEQ multiplex PCR, the TCRdb table keeps only in-frame clones and is missing some. The table lists approximately 120,000 clones, over 70% of them singletons. The sample consisted of PBMCs. The receptors here all came from a woman between 50 and 59 years old in good health and CMV-seronegative. Each CDR3 is given with its conserved first and last residue. A D gene is named only where the DNA matches it firmly. Where a row states a size, it is once, few, many or the class of an expanded clone; other rows omit it.

NA	NA	TRBV27	TRBJ2-5	CASSVSGGETQYF	TGTGCCAGCAGTGTATCCGGGGGAGAGACCCAGTACTTC
NA	NA	TRBV6-5	TRBJ1-4	CASSYSPQGTNEKLFF	TGTGCCAGCAGTTACTCGCCGCAGGGGACGAATGAAAAACTGTTTTTT
NA	NA	TRBV19	TRBJ1-5	CASSLPDQPQHF	TGTGCCAGTAGTCTCCCCGATCAGCCCCAGCATTTT
TRBD2	NA	TRBV5-1	TRBJ2-7	CASSLARGGEQYF	TGCGCCAGCAGCTTGGCACGGGGGGGCGAGCAGTACTTC
TRBD1	NA	TRBV27	TRBJ1-2	CASSLTIDRGYTF	TGTGCCAGCAGTTTAACTATCGACAGGGGGTACACCTTC
TRBD2	NA	TRBV27	TRBJ2-7	CASSRRLAGVSWGEQYF	TGTGCCAGCAGTCGTAGACTAGCTGGAGTTAGTTGGGGCGAGCAGTACTTC
TRBD2	NA	TRBV19	TRBJ2-5	CASSSGSRETQYF	TGTGCCAGTAGTAGCGGGAGTAGGGAGACCCAGTACTTC
TRBD1	NA	TRBV5-8	TRBJ1-4	CASRGQDTYNEKLFF	TGTGCCAGCAGAGGACAGGACACGTATAATGAAAAACTGTTTTTT
TRBD2	few	TRBV4-1	TRBJ2-2	CASSPTSGMRTGELFF	TGCGCCAGCAGCCCAACTAGCGGGATGAGGACCGGGGAGCTGTTTTTT
TRBD2	once	TRBV7-9	TRBJ2-2	CSSSLGAQRERNTGELFF	TGTTCCAGCAGCTTAGGGGCTCAGCGGGAGAGAAACACCGGGGAGCTGTTTTTT
TRBD2	few	TRBV10-3	TRBJ2-1	CAISESMGKAGGPREQFF	TGTGCCATCAGTGAGTCGATGGGAAAAGCGGGAGGGCCCCGTGAGCAGTTCTTC
TRBD1	NA	TRBV5-1	TRBJ2-3	CASGIDRGMAGSTDTQYF	TGCGCCAGCGGCATCGACAGGGGGATGGCGGGTAGCACAGATACGCAGTATTTT
NA	NA	TRBV6-1	TRBJ2-7	CASTLARGLSYEQYF	TGTGCCAGCACCCTCGCCAGGGGTCTCTCCTACGAGCAGTACTTC
NA	medium-sized	TRBV2	TRBJ2-3	CASMRRDRPTDTQYF	TGTGCCAGCATGCGACGAGACAGGCCCACAGATACGCAGTATTTT
TRBD1	NA	TRBV19	TRBJ1-2	CASGDRGYTF	TGTGCCAGTGGGGACAGGGGCTACACCTTC
TRBD1	NA	TRBV6-1	TRBJ2-1	CASSEAAGQGGVEQFF	TGTGCCAGCAGTGAAGCGGCGGGACAGGGAGGAGTTGAGCAGTTCTTC
TRBD1	NA	TRBV19	TRBJ1-1	CASRTGALNTEAFF	TGTGCCAGTAGGACAGGGGCCCTGAACACTGAAGCTTTCTTT
TRBD1	NA	TRBV2	TRBJ2-5	CAIGQGETQYF	TGTGCCATCGGACAGGGGGAGACCCAGTACTTC
NA	NA	TRBV14	TRBJ1-4	CASSQYREGEKLFF	TGTGCCAGCAGCCAATACAGGGAGGGGGAAAAACTGTTTTTT
NA	NA	TRBV7-8	TRBJ1-1	CASLNRGGVTEAFF	TGTGCCAGCCTAAACCGGGGGGGGGTCACTGAAGCTTTCTTT
NA	NA	TRBV4-1	TRBJ2-5	CASSRSGETQYF	TGCGCCAGCAGCCGATCGGGAGAGACCCAGTACTTC
NA	once	TRBV5-1	TRBJ1-2	CASSLEGQNYGYTF	TGCGCCAGCAGCTTGGAGGGACAAAACTATGGCTACACCTTC
TRBD1	few	TRBV6-4	TRBJ1-2	CASSDEGTGGLKGYTF	TGTGCCAGCAGTGACGAGGGGACAGGGGGGTTAAAAGGCTACACCTTC
NA	NA	TRBV7-6	TRBJ1-4	CASSPWPGDEKLFF	TGTGCCAGCAGCCCGTGGCCAGGGGACGAAAAACTGTTTTTT
NA	few	TRBV30	TRBJ1-5	CAPPPGSNQPQHF	TGTGCCCCCCCTCCCGGTAGCAATCAGCCCCAGCATTTT
TRBD1	NA	TRBV19	TRBJ1-2	CASSIEIRGQGAANYGYTF	TGTGCCAGTAGTATAGAAATCCGCGGACAGGGTGCTGCTAACTATGGCTACACCTTC
NA	NA	TRBV2	TRBJ2-2	CASSGRGTGELFF	TGTGCCAGCAGTGGCAGGGGTACCGGGGAGCTGTTTTTT
NA	NA	TRBV18	TRBJ1-1	CASSPQGPDTEAFF	TGTGCCAGCTCACCACAGGGGCCCGACACTGAAGCTTTCTTT
NA	NA	TRBV4-3	TRBJ2-1	CASSQDSVLAVSGPEQFF	TGCGCCAGCAGCCAAGATTCGGTACTAGCAGTGAGTGGTCCTGAGCAGTTCTTC
TRBD2	NA	TRBV7-3	TRBJ2-2	CASSLGLAANTGELFF	TGTGCCAGCAGCTTAGGACTAGCAGCGAACACCGGGGAGCTGTTTTTT
TRBD1	NA	TRBV27	TRBJ2-7	CASSLVGTGDFTYEQYF	TGTGCCAGCAGTTTAGTCGGGACAGGGGATTTTACCTACGAGCAGTACTTC
TRBD1	NA	TRBV19	TRBJ1-1	CASTATGGTEAFF	TGTGCCAGTACCGCGACAGGGGGCACTGAAGCTTTCTTT
NA	NA	TRBV5-4	TRBJ1-2	CASSSTTGYGYGYTF	TGTGCCAGCAGCTCGACTACCGGGTACGGCTATGGCTACACCTTC
NA	NA	TRBV4-2	TRBJ1-2	CASSQGAGSNYGYTF	TGTGCCAGCAGCCAAGGGGCAGGGTCTAACTATGGCTACACCTTC
NA	few	TRBV4-3	TRBJ2-3	CASSQDHNTDTQYF	TGCGCCAGCAGCCAAGATCACAACACAGATACGCAGTATTTT
TRBD1	few	TRBV7-2	TRBJ1-1	CASSLITGDQAFF	TGTGCCAGCAGCTTGATTACAGGGGATCAAGCTTTCTTT
TRBD1	NA	TRBV18	TRBJ2-7	CASSPLGQGVSYEQYF	TGTGCCAGCTCACCACTCGGACAGGGGGTCTCCTACGAGCAGTACTTC
NA	NA	TRBV9	TRBJ2-5	CASSVRQDQETQYF	TGTGCCAGCAGCGTCCGACAGGACCAAGAGACCCAGTACTTC
TRBD2	NA	TRBV19	TRBJ2-3	CASSIGGLAGADTQYF	TGTGCCAGTAGTATTGGAGGACTAGCGGGCGCGGATACGCAGTATTTT
TRBD2	NA	TRBV30	TRBJ2-2	CAWSLGTSSGELFF	TGTGCCTGGAGTTTGGGGACTAGCTCCGGGGAGCTGTTTTTT
NA	once	TRBV4-3	TRBJ1-4	CASSPFKVQDNEKLFF	TGCGCCAGCAGCCCCTTTAAGGTCCAGGATAATGAAAAACTGTTTTTT
TRBD1	NA	TRBV28	TRBJ1-2	CASSSPGGGNGYTF	TGTGCCAGCAGTTCCCCAGGAGGGGGCAATGGCTACACCTTC
TRBD1	NA	TRBV7-9	TRBJ1-5	CASSAPGQNQPQHF	TGTGCCAGCAGCGCCCCGGGACAGAATCAGCCCCAGCATTTT
NA	NA	TRBV7-9	TRBJ2-7	CSSSLSTGDSYEQYF	TGTTCCAGCAGCTTGTCGACGGGGGACTCCTACGAGCAGTACTTC
NA	NA	TRBV18	TRBJ2-3	CASSTGRGPDTQYF	TGTGCCAGCTCCACCGGTCGCGGGCCAGATACGCAGTATTTT
NA	NA	TRBV15	TRBJ1-6	CATATDYNSPLHF	TGTGCCACCGCGACAGATTATAATTCACCCCTCCACTTT
TRBD2	NA	TRBV7-2	TRBJ2-7	CASSPTSGSYEQYF	TGTGCCAGCAGTCCGACTAGCGGGAGCTACGAGCAGTACTTC
NA	once	TRBV7-9	TRBJ2-1	CASSLTGSDNEQFF	TGTGCCAGCAGCTTAACTGGTTCTGACAATGAGCAGTTCTTC
NA	NA	TRBV27	TRBJ2-7	CASSFSFTVLRAYEQYF	TGTGCCAGCAGTTTTTCATTTACAGTCCTCAGGGCCTACGAGCAGTACTTC
NA	NA	TRBV6-5	TRBJ2-7	CASTRGAGSYEQYF	TGTGCCAGCACCAGGGGAGCGGGATCCTACGAGCAGTACTTC
TRBD2	once	TRBV5-4	TRBJ2-7	CASSSGGDSSYEQYF	TGTGCCAGCAGCTCCGGGGGGGATAGCTCCTACGAGCAGTACTTC
TRBD1	NA	TRBV4-2	TRBJ2-7	CASSPSFRGRIEQYF	TGTGCCAGCAGCCCCTCCTTCAGGGGGCGCATCGAGCAGTACTTC
NA	NA	TRBV19	TRBJ2-7	CASSIWQGSSYEQYF	TGTGCCAGTAGTATATGGCAGGGGAGTTCCTACGAGCAGTACTTC
NA	NA	TRBV5-6	TRBJ1-6	CASSLPQGDSPLHF	TGTGCCAGCAGCTTACCACAGGGTGATTCACCCCTCCACTTT
TRBD1	few	TRBV4-3	TRBJ2-7	CASSLGTGVGYEQYF	TGCGCCAGCAGCCTAGGGACAGGGGTTGGGTACGAGCAGTACTTC